This T cell receptor beta chain is from a study of blood T cell repertoires in COVID-19. Turning to the study itself: Collection of acute and convalescent COVID-19 samples took place in the United States, Italy and Spain. T cells, B-cell-depleted T cells, or PBMCs supplied cDNA or gDNA.

V lost 0 bases, J lost 1 base, and 6 bases lay in between. The CDR3 covers 14 residues. In germline, CDR1 is KGHSH, CDR2 LQKENI. Points on this clone: This sample also contains other DNA sequences that code for the same CDR3.

Per the authors' pipeline: Reference gene primers were amplified, and this amplification served to estimate nucleated cell counts. Some clones are missing from TCRdb's copy, which holds only in-frame ones; the method was immunoSEQ multiplex PCR. V, J and clone size reflect that table, while D and trimming were determined from the DNA. The sample yields 130,000 to 150,000 clones, approximately 82% seen once. The sequencing input was peripheral blood. The source of this sequence is a man between 60 and 75 years old with active or convalescent COVID-19. The V call is TRBV18, the J call TRBJ2-5, with D hard to call. In DNA, the CDR3 is TGTGCCAGCTCACCACCGGGCAGCCAAGAGACCCAGTACTTC. Encoded protein: CASSPPGSQETQYF.